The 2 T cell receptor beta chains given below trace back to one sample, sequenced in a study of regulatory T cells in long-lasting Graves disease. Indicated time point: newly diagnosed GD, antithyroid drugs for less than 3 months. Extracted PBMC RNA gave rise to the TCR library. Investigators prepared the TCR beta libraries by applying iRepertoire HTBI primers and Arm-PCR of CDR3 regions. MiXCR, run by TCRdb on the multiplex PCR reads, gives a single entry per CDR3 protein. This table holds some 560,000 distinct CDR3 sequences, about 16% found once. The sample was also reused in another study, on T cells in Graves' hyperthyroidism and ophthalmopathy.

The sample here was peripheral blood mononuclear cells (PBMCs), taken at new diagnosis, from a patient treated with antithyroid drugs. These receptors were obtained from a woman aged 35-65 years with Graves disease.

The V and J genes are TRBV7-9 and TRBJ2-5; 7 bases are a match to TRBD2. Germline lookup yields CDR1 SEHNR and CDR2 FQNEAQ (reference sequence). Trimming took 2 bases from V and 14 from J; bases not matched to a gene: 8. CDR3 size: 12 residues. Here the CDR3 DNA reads TGTGCCAGCAGCTTACCGGGGACTATTTTTTACTTC. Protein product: CASSLPGTIFYF.

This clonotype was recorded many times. The CDR3 reads CATSPGTANTGELFF. The CDR3 DNA sequence: TGTGCCACCAGTCCCGGGACAGCCAACACCGGGGAGCTGTTTTTT. The chain uses TRBV24-1 and TRBJ2-2; 7 bases align to TRBD1. CDR1 is KGHDR, CDR2 SFDVKD, per germline. The CDR3 has 15 residues. The junction had 5 bases not matched to a gene; V was cut back by 6 bases and J by 2 bases.